This T cell receptor (beta chain) was identified in a study of beta chain features in type 1 diabetes (dated by TCRdb to 2016 to 2019). For the wider study: Mean age, gender distribution, total cell number and subset yield did not differ between patients and healthy donors. A total of just under 110,000,000 sorted cells were examined across all samples, and RNA yield correlated strongly with the number of cells per subset. In the study, recently diagnosed type 1 diabetes patients and matched healthy donors were compared on the TCRB repertoires of their sorted circulating CD4+ T cell subsets. Whereas all 28 donors provided naive and central memory subsets, regulatory and stem cell-like memory subsets were isolated from just 8 patients and about 8 healthy donors.

Turning to this clone: Its antigen is still unknown. No per-base quality is available; no much larger clone lies one base away.

Per the germline V gene, SGHAT is the CDR1 and FQNNGV is the CDR2. Germline trimming amounts to 8 bases on V and 7 bases on J, with 5 as the count of junction bases outside the gene matches. Inclusive of the bounding cysteine and phenylalanine, the CDR3 is 13 residues long. Of all the DNA, just the CDR3 is kept, 39 bases in frame from base 1. A single peripheral blood draw of approximately 120 mL on average was collected from each donor into heparinised tubes. A BD FACSAria II and a panel including CD45RO, CCR7, CD25, CD127, CD95 and CD27 were used to sort naive, central memory, regulatory and stem cell-like memory CD4+ T cells. Purity was above 98% for every sorted population. Right away, PBMCs were isolated by Lymphoprep density gradient centrifugation and were stained directly, with no culture step. Samples were stained and sorted in pairs, with one healthy donor and one patient per experiment, so that batch effects were minimized.

Paper-wide results and their limitations: PCR may preferentially amplify shorter templates, but because patient and control samples were amplified and corrected together, any resulting skew would affect both groups equally. Patients with type 1 diabetes made fewer insertions and deleted more nucleotides at VDJ recombination sites, implying thymic rearrangement abnormalities. HLA sub-analyses involved small numbers of individuals, so any influence of HLA type on TCRB rearrangement remained unresolved. The naive, central memory and regulatory TCRB repertoires appeared to resemble one another more closely among patients than among healthy donors. Sequencing cDNA rather than genomic DNA could over-represent highly expressing activated cells, although activation and CD3 levels did not differ between groups. In all four CD4+ subsets, TCRB CDR3 length was moderately but significantly shorter in type 1 diabetes patients.

The High Capacity cDNA Reverse Transcription Kit was used to reverse transcribe all of the isolated RNA, meaning that expressed TCRB transcripts were what got sequenced. Naive, central memory and regulatory T cell samples underwent deep immunoSEQ sequencing, averaging about 3.57 million total reads per sample. After sorted cells were lysed in RLT buffer, RNA was extracted with DNase-treated RNeasy Micro or Mini kits, with the choice depending on cell number. Each cell subset was processed on its own to prevent cross-contamination, while patient and healthy donor samples were processed together. The immunoSEQ multiplex PCR was used to amplify TCRB sequences from cDNA, generating 87-bp fragments that spanned the CDR3 region. The amplicons were sequenced using the Illumina HiSeq platform. As for how the authors treated the data: PCR bias was corrected computationally using synthetic template baselines, and reads within Hamming distance 2 were collapsed, with unmergeable singletons discarded. By aligning reads against IMGT, V, D and J genes, CDR3 length, and insertions or deletions at six rearrangement sites were assigned. Within each subset, clonotype counts were normalized to sorted cell number, after which true diversity and Gini coefficients were computed with the tcR R package. Repertoire sharing was quantified using the overlap coefficient calculated on TCRB nucleotide sequences. As a proxy for the pre-selection repertoire, out-of-frame TCRB sequences from naive cells were analyzed. This immuneACCESS table, as held by TCRdb, lists in-frame sequences with V and J called but not all clones. Of the missing ones, under half trace to an unresolved V gene in checked studies; the others have no known cause. V and J calls and clone size are as listed in that table; D and trimming were resolved from the DNA. The sample includes around 250,000 clones, with 14% observed a single time. Clones ranked in the top ten supply around 0.019% of the sample.

The receptor's source is a man in his thirties or forties with type 1 diabetes. This receptor chain uses TRBV11-2 and TRBJ2-1; 10 bases in the middle match TRBD1. The material sequenced was naive CD4+ T cells from blood. The cell subset or site tag for this specimen amounts to: true naive CD4+ T cells. The CDR3 protein sequence reads: CASGRDRGNEQFF. The DNA sequence is given as TGTGCCAGCGGGAGGGACAGGGGTAATGAGCAGTTCTTC.